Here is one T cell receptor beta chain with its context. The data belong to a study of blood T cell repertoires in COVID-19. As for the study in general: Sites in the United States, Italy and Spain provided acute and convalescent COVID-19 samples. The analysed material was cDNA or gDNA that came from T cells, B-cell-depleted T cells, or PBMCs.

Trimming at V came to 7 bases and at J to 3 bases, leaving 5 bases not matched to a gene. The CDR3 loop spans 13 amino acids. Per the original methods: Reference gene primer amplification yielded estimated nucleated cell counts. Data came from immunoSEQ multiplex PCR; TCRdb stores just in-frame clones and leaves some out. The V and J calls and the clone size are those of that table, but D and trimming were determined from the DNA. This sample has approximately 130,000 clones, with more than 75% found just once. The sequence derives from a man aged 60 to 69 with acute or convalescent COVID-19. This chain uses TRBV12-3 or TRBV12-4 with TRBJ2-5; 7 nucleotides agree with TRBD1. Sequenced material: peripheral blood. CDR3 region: CASTRDSEETQYF. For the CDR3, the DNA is TGTGCCAGCACCCGGGACAGCGAAGAGACCCAGTACTTC.